This T cell receptor (beta chain) was retrieved from a study of blood T cells in healthy people across ages. As regards this clonotype: The junction and the germline gene differ at one end; a read error may be behind it.

The CDR3 contains 14 residues. Germline V lookup: CDR1 MNHEY, CDR2 SMNVEV (reference sequence). Isolation recovered at least 6.5 million PBMCs from every sample. Together with a sample-barcoded 5' primer, a J-beta primer mix was included in a second PCR lasting roughly 6 to 12 cycles. TCRdb reanalysed the 5' RACE reads using MiXCR and keeps one entry per CDR3 protein. This sample yields some 940,000 distinct CDR3 sequences, of which about 28% are seen a single time; roughly a tenth belongs to the top ten. These same records also appear under a second study, on T cells of mothers and their children.

V gene TRBV27 combines with J gene TRBJ2-7; D call uncertain. This sequence was found in a woman in her forties in good health. Material for sequencing was blood. The DNA of the CDR3 is TGTGCTAGCAGGTCGTATCCGGGCCCCTACGAGCAGTACTTC. Its protein is CASRSYPGPYEQYF.